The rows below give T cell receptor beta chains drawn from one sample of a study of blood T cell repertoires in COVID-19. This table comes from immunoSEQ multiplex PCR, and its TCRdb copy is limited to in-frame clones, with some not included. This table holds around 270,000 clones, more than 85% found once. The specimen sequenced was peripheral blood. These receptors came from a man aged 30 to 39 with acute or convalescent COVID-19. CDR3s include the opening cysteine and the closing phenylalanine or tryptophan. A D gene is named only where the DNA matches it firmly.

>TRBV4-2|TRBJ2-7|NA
CASSPHTRSSSYEQYF
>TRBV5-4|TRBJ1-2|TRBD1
CASSNGQGPFGYTF
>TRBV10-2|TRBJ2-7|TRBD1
CASSDPGTGAYEQYF
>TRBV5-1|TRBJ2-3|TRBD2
CASSLTPGLAGGDTQYF
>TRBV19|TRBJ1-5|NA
CASSTTGYRQPQHF
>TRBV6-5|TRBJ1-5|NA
CASSYSSKASNQPQHF
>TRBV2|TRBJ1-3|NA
CASRLMMGVGNTIYF
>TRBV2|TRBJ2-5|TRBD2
CASSEGWLAGDPQETQYF
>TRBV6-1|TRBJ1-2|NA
CASSESFNGYTF
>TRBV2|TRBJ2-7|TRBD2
CASSRVAGTKEQYF
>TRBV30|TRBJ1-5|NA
CAWSEGETQPQHF
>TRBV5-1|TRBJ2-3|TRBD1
CASRTGTGADTQYF
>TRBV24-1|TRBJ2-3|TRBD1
CATSDPGRTGADTQYF
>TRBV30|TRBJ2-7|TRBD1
CATEARQGAYEQYF
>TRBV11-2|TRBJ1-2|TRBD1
CASSLDRTGVGGYTF
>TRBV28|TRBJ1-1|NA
CAITGHWEAFF
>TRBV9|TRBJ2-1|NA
CASSNEGGGNEQFF
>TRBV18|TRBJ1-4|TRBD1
CASSVQGANEKLFF
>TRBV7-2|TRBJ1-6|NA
CASSLAAIENSPLHF
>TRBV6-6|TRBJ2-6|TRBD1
CASSPTGVGTNVLTF
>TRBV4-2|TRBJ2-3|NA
CASSQNHAVTDTQYF
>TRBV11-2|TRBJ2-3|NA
CASSLSLPDTQYF
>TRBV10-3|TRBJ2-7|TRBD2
CAIGGGPGEQYF
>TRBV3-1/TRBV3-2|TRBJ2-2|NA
CASSRASQSQHTGELFF
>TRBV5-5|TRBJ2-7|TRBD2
CASSPGRPSGVEQYF
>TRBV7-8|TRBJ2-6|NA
CASSFGSRGSGANVLTF
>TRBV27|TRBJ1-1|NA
CASRNPRAAGAFF
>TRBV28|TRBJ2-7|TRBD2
CASNTGLAVYEQYF
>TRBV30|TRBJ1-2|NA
CAWSESGGPGHTF
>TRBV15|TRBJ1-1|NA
CATSRSQNLEAFF
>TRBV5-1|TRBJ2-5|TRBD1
CASSGGTGLETQYF
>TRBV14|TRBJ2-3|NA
CASSQRGGGTYTQYF
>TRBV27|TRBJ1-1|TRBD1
CASSPYRGGTEAFF
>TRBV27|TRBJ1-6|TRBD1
CASSLQGGNSPLHF
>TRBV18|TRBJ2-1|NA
CASSRQGNNEQFF
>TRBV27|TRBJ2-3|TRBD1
CASSRYRTGRTDTQYF
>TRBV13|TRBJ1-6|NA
CASSHFGETNSPLHF
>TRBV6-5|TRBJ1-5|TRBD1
CASSHDRGRNQPQHF
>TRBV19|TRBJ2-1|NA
CASSMDRSSYNEQFF
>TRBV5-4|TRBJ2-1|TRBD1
CASSRGTGGADEQFF
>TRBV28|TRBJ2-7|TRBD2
CASRKTSGRVYEQYF
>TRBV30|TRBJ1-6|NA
CAWSVETVSPLHF
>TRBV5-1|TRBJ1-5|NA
CASRVSIDQPQHF
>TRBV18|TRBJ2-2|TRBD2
CASRLAGGLNTGELFF
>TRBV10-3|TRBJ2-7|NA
CAISPGYEQYF
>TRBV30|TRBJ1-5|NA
CAWSRQDNQPQHF
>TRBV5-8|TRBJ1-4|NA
CASSFQGRLDEKLFF
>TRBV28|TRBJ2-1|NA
CASSLIVWGDSYNEQFF
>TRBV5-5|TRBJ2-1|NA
CASSFRGTNEQFF
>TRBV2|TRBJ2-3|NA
CASKVQTLNTDTQYF
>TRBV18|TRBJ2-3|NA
CASSPLGSADTQYF